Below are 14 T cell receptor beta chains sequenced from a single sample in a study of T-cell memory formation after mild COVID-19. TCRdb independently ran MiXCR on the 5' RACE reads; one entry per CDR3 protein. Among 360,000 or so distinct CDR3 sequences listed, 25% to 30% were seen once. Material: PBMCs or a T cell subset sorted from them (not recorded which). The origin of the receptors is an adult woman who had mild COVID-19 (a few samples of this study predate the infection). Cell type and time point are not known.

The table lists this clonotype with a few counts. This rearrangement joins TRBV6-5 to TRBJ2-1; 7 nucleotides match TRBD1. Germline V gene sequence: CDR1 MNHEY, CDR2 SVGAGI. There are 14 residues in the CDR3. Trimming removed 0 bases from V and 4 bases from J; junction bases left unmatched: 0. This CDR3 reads CASSYSDRYNEQFF. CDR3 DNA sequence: TGTGCCAGCAGTTACTCGGACAGGTACAATGAGCAGTTCTTC.

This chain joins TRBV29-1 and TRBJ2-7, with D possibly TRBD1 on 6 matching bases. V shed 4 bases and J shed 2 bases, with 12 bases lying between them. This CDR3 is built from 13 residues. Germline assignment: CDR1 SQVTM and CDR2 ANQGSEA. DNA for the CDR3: TGCAGCGTTGTAACGGACAGAGCCTACGAGCAGTACTTC. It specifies CSVVTDRAYEQYF.

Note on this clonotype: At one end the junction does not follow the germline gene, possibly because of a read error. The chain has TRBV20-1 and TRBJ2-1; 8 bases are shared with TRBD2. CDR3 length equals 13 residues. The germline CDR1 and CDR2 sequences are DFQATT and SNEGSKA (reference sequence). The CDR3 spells CSASGHEGTSPVF. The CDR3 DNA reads TGCAGTGCTAGTGGGCACGAAGGGACTAGTCCTGTCTTC.

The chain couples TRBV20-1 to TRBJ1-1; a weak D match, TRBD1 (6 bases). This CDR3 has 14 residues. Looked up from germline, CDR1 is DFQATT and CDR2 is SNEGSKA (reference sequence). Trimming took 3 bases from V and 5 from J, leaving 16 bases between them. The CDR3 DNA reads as TGCAGTGCTAGTCGAGGGGGGTCAGGGACTGAAGCTTTCTTT. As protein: CSASRGGSGTEAFF.

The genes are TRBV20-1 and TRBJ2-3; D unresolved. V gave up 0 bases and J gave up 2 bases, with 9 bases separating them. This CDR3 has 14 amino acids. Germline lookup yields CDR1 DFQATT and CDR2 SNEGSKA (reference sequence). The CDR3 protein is CSARDTTNTDTQYF. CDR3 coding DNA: TGCAGTGCTAGAGATACGACGAACACAGATACGCAGTATTTT.

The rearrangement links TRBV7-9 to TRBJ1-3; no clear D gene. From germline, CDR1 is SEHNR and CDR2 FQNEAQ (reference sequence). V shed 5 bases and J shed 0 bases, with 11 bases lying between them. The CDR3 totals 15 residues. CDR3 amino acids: CASSRHIPSGNTIYF. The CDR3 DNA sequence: TGTGCCAGCAGCCGTCACATCCCCTCTGGAAACACCATATATTTT.

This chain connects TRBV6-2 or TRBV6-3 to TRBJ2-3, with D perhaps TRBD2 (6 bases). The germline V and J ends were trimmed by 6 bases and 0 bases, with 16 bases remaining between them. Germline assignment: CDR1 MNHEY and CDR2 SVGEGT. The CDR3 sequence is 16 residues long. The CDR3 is CASRLLGGTSTDTQYF. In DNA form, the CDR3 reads TGTGCCAGCAGGCTACTAGGCGGGACGAGCACAGATACGCAGTATTTT.

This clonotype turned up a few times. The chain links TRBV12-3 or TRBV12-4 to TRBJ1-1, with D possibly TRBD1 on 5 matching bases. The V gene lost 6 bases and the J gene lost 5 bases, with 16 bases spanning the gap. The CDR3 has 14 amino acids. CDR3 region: CASSRAGVGTEAFF. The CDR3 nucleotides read TGTGCCAGCAGCCGCGCGGGGGTGGGAACTGAAGCTTTCTTT.

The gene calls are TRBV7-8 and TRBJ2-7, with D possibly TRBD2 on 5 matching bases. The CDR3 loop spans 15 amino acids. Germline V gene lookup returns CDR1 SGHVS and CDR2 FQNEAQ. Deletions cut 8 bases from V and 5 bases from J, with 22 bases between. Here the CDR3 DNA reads TGTGCCAGCCATCGATCGGCGGCCCTCGGGGACGAGCAGTACTTC. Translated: CASHRSAALGDEQYF.

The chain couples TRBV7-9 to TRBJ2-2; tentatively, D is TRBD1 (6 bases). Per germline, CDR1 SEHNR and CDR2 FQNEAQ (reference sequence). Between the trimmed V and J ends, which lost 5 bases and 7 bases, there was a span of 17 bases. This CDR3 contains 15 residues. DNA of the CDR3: TGTGCCAGCAGCCGACAGGATGAACTGGTCGGGGAGCTGTTTTTT. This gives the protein CASSRQDELVGELFF.

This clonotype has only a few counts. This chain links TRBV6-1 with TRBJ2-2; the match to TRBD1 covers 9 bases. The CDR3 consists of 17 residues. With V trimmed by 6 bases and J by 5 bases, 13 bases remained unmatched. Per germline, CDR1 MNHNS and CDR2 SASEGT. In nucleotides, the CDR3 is TGTGCCAGCAGCCTCCTTGCCGGGACAGGGAGGACCGGGGAGCTGTTTTTT. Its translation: CASSLLAGTGRTGELFF.

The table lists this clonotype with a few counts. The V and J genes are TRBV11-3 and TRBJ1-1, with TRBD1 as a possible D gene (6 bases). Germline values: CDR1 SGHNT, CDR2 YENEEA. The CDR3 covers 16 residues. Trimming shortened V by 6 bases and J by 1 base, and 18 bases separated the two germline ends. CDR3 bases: TGTGCCAGCAGTCGAGGGGGGGCACGGGGGAACACTGAAGCTTTCTTT. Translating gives CASSRGGARGNTEAFF.

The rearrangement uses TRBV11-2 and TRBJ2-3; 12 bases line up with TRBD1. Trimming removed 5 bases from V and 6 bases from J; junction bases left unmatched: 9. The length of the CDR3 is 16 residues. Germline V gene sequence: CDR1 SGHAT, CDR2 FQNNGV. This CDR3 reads CASSLYGTGGEDTQYF. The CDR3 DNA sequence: TGTGCCAGCAGCCTGTACGGGACAGGGGGCGAGGATACGCAGTATTTT.

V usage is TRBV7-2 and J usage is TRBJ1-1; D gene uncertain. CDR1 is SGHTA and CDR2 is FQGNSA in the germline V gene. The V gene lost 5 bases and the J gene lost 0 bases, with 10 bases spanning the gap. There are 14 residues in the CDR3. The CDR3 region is CASSGERMNTEAFF. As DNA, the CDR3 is TGTGCCAGCAGCGGAGAGAGAATGAACACTGAAGCTTTCTTT.